This T cell receptor (beta chain) is drawn from a study of T cells in Graves' hyperthyroidism and ophthalmopathy. Germline CDR1 LGHNA, CDR2 YSLEER. CDR3 length: 15 amino acids. Trimming stripped 0 bases from V and 5 bases from J, with 13 bases between. TCR beta CDR3 regions were amplified from RNA transcripts. First-round RT-PCR targeting the TCR CDR3 was performed with the HTBI primer set. TCRdb analysed the multiplex PCR reads with MiXCR anew, one entry per CDR3 protein. The table lists fewer than 750,000 distinct CDR3 sequences, roughly 14% of them singletons. Many counts were recorded for this clonotype.

This chain links TRBV4-3 with TRBJ1-2; TRBD1 is a possible D gene (6 bases). The source is a woman in her forties with Graves' ophthalmopathy. The material sequenced was blood. The chain's CDR3 is CASSQDRIGGYGYTF. The DNA of the CDR3 is TGCGCCAGCAGCCAAGATCGGATAGGGGGGTATGGCTACACCTTC.